This TCR beta chain was documented in a study of CD8+ T cells in alopecia areata. Notes on this clone: Its antigen is as yet unknown.

Once RNA had been extracted, it was reverse transcribed into cDNA to act as the sequencing template. TCRdb's copy holds only in-frame clones and misses some; the assay was immunoSEQ multiplex PCR. The sample shows about 150,000 clones, around 55% of them seen only once. General study findings and limits: Scalp sample sequencing also detects resident alphabeta T cells of normal skin. For lesional scalp, especially alopecia totalis/universalis, clonality was higher than in normal scalp. Compared with mice, patients displayed less clear TCR sharing, possibly for HLA-related reasons.

This TCR derives from a human donor in good health. The sequenced sample consisted of CD4+ T cells sorted from blood.

This chain's CDR3 is CASSRNNRGYEQYF. The CDR3 nucleotides are TGCGCCAGCAGCCGCAATAACAGGGGCTACGAGCAGTACTTC. The chain uses TRBV5-1 and TRBJ2-7; TRBD1 aligns across 7 bases. The germline V gene has CDR1 SGHRS and CDR2 YFSETQ. The CDR3 is 14 residues long. Trimming took 4 bases from V and 3 from J; bases not matched to a gene: 7.